In its sample, the clone carrying this T cell receptor (beta chain) was seen many times. The source of the sample is a study of identical twins. TCRdb re-called the 5' RACE reads with MiXCR, one entry per CDR3 protein. The repertoire consists of 350,000 to 450,000 distinct CDR3 sequences, with around 20% occurring once and the leading ten covering more than 10%. CDR1 SQVTM and CDR2 ANQGSEA come from the germline V gene. The CDR3 loop spans 13 amino acids. Deletions cut 5 bases from V and 0 bases from J, with 10 bases between. The sequence was collected from a man aged 45-65 years in good health. Specimen: naive T cells sorted from blood. V and J are TRBV29-1 and TRBJ1-1, with TRBD1 as a possible D gene (5 bases). The CDR3 sequence is CSVSGLLNTEAFF. For the CDR3, the DNA is TGCAGCGTTTCAGGGCTCTTGAACACTGAAGCTTTCTTT.